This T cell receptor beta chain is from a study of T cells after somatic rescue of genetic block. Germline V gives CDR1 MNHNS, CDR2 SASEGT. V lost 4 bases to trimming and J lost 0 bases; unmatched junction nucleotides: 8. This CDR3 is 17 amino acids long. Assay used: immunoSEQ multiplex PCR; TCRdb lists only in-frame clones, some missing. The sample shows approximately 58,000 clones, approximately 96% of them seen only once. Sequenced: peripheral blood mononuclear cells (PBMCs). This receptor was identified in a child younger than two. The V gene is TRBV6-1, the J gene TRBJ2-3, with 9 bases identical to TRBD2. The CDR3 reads CASSAGTSRYSTDTQYF. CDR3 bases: TGTGCCAGCAGTGCCGGGACTAGCCGTTATAGCACAGATACGCAGTATTTT.